This TCR beta chain was documented in a study of identical twins. Overall study results and limits: Some out-of-frame alpha sequences were shared by twins, and these showed excess low generation probability.

A single record per CDR3 protein comes from TCRdb applying MiXCR to the 5' RACE reads. The sample lists about 900,000 distinct CDR3 sequences; roughly 12% were seen once. To note about this clonotype: Its antigen is not identified.

The CDR3 sequence is 11 residues long. The V and J ends lost 8 bases and 4 bases respectively, with 8 bases between them. The germline gives CDR1 MNHNS, CDR2 SASEGT. These data also formed part of another study, on yellow fever vaccine responses in identical twins.

The TCR was taken from a young woman in good health. Sequenced material: PBMCs. The chain joins TRBV6-1 to TRBJ1-1; no clear D gene. CDR3 DNA: TGTGCCAGCCTGGGTGTCACTGAAGCTTTCTTT. As protein: CASLGVTEAFF.